Sequencing of this TCR beta chain was carried out in a study of beta chain features in type 1 diabetes. About the research overall: The patient and healthy donor groups were comparable for age, gender and cell yields. Broader study findings: Type 1 diabetes patients had moderately but significantly shorter TCRB CDR3s in all four CD4+ subsets.

The CDR3 totals 13 residues. Germline V gene data show CDR1 as PRHDT and CDR2 as FYEKMQ (reference sequence). The V end was cut by 3 bases, the J end by 10 bases, with 12 bases between. Points on this clone: Its antigen is currently unknown.

As every portion of the isolated RNA was reverse transcribed, the sequencing read expressed TCRB transcripts. The data were produced by immunoSEQ multiplex PCR, yet TCRdb's version contains in-frame clones alone and is incomplete. The table records 620,000 or so clones, around 15% of them present only once. The sample taken for sequencing was naive CD4+ T cells from blood. The TCR originated in a man younger than 35 in good health. The V call is TRBV13, the J call TRBJ1-4; maybe TRBD1 (5 bases). The CDR3 sequence: CASSFGGFGKLFF. The CDR3 DNA sequence: TGTGCCAGCAGCTTTGGGGGTTTTGGAAAACTGTTTTTT.